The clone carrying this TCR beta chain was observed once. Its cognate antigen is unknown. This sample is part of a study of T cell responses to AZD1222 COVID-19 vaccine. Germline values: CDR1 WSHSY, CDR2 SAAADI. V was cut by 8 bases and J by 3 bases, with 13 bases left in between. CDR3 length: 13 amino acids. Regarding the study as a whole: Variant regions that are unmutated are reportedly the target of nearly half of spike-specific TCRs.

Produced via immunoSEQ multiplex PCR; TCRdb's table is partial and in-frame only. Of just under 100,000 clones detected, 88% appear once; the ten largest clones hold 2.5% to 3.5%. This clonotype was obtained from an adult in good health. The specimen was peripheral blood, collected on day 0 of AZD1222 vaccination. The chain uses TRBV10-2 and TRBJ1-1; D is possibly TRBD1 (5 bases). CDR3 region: CASRQGGYTEAFF. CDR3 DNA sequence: TGCGCCAGCCGGCAGGGAGGGTACACTGAAGCTTTCTTT.